This T cell receptor beta chain is from a study of blood T cell repertoires in COVID-19. Data came from immunoSEQ multiplex PCR; TCRdb stores just in-frame clones and leaves some out. In the table there are 200,000 to 250,000 clones, 90% of which are singletons. The V end lost 5 bases, the J end lost 10 bases, and 18 bases lay between the germline ends. CDR3 length: 15 residues. CDR1 and CDR2 from the germline V gene are SGHTA and FQGTGA. Those enrolled in Seattle joined during active infection and were followed longitudinally afterward. The rearrangement uses TRBV7-3 and TRBJ1-6, with no clear D. The clonotype was recovered from a man under 40 with COVID-19, enrolled during active disease. Material: peripheral blood. The DNA of the CDR3 is TGTGCCAGCAGCCTCGAACCGGGAGAAGGGTCACCCCTCCACTTT. Translation gives CASSLEPGEGSPLHF.